This T cell receptor (beta chain) was captured by sequencing in a study of T-cell memory formation after mild COVID-19. As to this clonotype: The antigen is not known.

The V and J ends lost 5 bases and 2 bases respectively, with 10 bases between them. This CDR3 spans 13 amino acids. The germline V gene has CDR1 SGHTA and CDR2 FQGNSA. Findings and limits, study-wide: Cross-reactive memory appears to have joined, as suggested by some responding clones showing up in pre-infection memory.

TCRdb independently ran MiXCR on the 5' RACE reads; one entry per CDR3 protein. This sample has about 340,000 distinct CDR3 sequences, with around 15% found just once. This receptor was identified in a man aged 18 to 30 who had mild COVID-19 (a few samples of this study predate the infection). Cell type and time point are not known. The genes are TRBV7-2 and TRBJ2-7; no clear D gene. Sequenced input: PBMCs or a T cell subset sorted from them (not recorded which). CDR3 protein: CASSPVIPYEQYF. The CDR3, as DNA: TGTGCCAGCAGCCCCGTGATACCCTACGAGCAGTACTTC.